Following are 3 T cell receptor beta chains from one sample sequenced in a study of Ad26.COV2.S vaccination and SARS-CoV-2 variants. The protocol was immunoSEQ multiplex PCR, while the TCRdb copy is restricted to in-frame clones and leaves out a portion. The data contain some 500,000 clones, 80% to 90% of them seen just once; the ten biggest clones take up around 2.5%. Treatment here: approximately 18 received Ad26.COV2.S at low or high dose, single or two shots; about 5 received placebo; per-sample allocation not given. It was on day 63 after the first vaccine or placebo injection that samples were taken. The starting material was peripheral blood, obtained in a trial of Ad26.COV2.S vaccine versus placebo. The receptors originated from a person aged 18 to 65 who received the Ad26.COV2.S COVID-19 vaccine or a placebo.

CDR3 sequence reads: CASSSGGGGTEAFF. The DNA for the CDR3 is TGTGCCAGCAGCTCCGGGGGGGGCGGCACTGAAGCTTTCTTT. This rearrangement joins TRBV9 to TRBJ1-1; weak D call: TRBD1 (6 bases). V lost 4 bases, J lost 4 bases, and 14 bases lay in between. This CDR3 has 14 amino acids. Germline V lookup: CDR1 SGDLS, CDR2 YYNGEE.

This clone was picked up one time. The chain employs TRBV27 and TRBJ1-6; TRBD1 matches 7 bases. Germline trimming cut 4 bases from V and 10 bases from J; bases unmatched to any gene: 4. This CDR3 is built from 13 residues. The germline CDR1 and CDR2 sequences are MNHEY and SMNVEV (reference sequence). This chain's CDR3 is CASSWTGRSPLHF. DNA of the CDR3: TGTGCCAGCAGTTGGACAGGACGATCACCCCTCCACTTT.

V usage is TRBV5-5 and J usage is TRBJ1-2; TRBD1 agrees at 8 bases. CDR1 SGHKS and CDR2 YYEKEE come from the germline V gene (reference sequence). Trimming cost V 4 bases and J 7 bases; bases outside gene matches: 18. This CDR3 region has 17 residues. The CDR3 DNA is TGTGCCAGCAGCCTCCTTAAGACAGGGGACGCTGGGAGTGGCTACACCTTC. Translated: CASSLLKTGDAGSGYTF.